This T cell receptor beta chain was identified in a study of blood T cell repertoires in COVID-19. At the level of the study: Some COVID-19 samples were acute and others convalescent; all came from the United States, Italy and Spain. T cells, B-cell-depleted T cells, or PBMCs supplied cDNA or gDNA.

This clone has a single count. Assay used: immunoSEQ multiplex PCR; TCRdb lists only in-frame clones, some missing. This repertoire shows approximately 220,000 clones, less than 90% found once; its top ten account for 2% to 2.5%. The germline V gene has CDR1 KGHSH and CDR2 LQKENI. Unmatched junction bases numbered 5, after V lost 6 bases and J lost 5 bases. There are 16 residues in the CDR3. The sequenced sample was peripheral blood. The J gene is TRBJ2-2, the V gene TRBV18; 14 positions agree with TRBD2. This clonotype was sampled from a woman aged 50 to 65 with acute or convalescent COVID-19. The CDR3: CASSPGTSGSTGELFF. The DNA of the CDR3 is TGTGCCAGCTCGCCTGGGACTAGCGGGAGTACCGGGGAGCTGTTTTTT.